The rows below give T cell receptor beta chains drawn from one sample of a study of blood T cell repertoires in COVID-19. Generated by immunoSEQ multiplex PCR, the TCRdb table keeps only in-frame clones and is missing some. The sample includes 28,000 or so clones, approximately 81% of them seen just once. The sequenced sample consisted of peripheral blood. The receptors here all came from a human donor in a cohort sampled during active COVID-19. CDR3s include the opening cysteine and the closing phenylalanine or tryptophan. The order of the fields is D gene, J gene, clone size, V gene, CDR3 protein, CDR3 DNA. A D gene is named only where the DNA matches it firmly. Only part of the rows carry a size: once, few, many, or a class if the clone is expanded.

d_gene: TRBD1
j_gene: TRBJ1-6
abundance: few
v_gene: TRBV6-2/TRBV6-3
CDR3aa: CASSPSPGTVDVYF
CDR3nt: TGTGCCAGCAGTCCGTCGCCCGGGACAGTCGACGTCTACTTT

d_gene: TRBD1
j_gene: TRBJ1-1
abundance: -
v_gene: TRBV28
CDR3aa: CASRRQGEAEAFF
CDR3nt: TGTGCCAGCAGGAGACAGGGGGAAGCTGAAGCTTTCTTT

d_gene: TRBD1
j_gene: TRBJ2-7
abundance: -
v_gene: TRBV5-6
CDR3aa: CASRSGQGAYEQYF
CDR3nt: TGTGCCAGCCGGTCAGGACAGGGGGCATACGAGCAGTACTTC

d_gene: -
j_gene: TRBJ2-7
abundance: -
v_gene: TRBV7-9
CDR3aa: CASSLNGGYEQYF
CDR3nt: TGTGCCAGCAGCTTGAACGGTGGCTACGAGCAGTACTTC

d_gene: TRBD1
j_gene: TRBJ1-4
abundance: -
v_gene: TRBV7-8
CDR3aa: CASSPRTGGFTNEKLFF
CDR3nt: TGTGCCAGCAGCCCGAGGACAGGGGGCTTCACTAATGAAAAACTGTTTTTT

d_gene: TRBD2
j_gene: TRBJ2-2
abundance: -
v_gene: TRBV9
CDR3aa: CASSGARGANTGELFF
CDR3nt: TGTGCCAGCAGCGGCGCCCGGGGGGCGAACACCGGGGAGCTGTTTTTT

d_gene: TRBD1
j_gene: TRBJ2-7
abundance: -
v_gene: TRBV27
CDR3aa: CASSITGTATYEQYF
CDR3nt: TGTGCCAGCAGTATAACCGGGACAGCTACCTACGAGCAGTACTTC

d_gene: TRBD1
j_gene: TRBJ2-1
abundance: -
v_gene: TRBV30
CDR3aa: CAWGTGSYNEQFF
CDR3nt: TGTGCCTGGGGGACAGGTTCCTACAATGAGCAGTTCTTC

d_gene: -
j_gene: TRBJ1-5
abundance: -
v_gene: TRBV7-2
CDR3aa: CASSLGTFSQPQHF
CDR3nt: TGTGCCAGCAGCTTGGGGACTTTTAGTCAGCCCCAGCATTTT

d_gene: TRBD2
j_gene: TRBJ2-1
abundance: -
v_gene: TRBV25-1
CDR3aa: CASSTSGGRSYNEQFF
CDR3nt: TGTGCCAGCAGTACAAGCGGGGGTCGCTCCTACAATGAGCAGTTCTTC

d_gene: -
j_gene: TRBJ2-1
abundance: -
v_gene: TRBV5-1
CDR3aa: CASSPRLVDEQFF
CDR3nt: TGCGCCAGCAGCCCCCGACTAGTCGATGAGCAGTTCTTC

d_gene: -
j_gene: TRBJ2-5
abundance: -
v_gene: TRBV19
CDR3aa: CASSETSTETQYF
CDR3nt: TGTGCCAGTAGCGAGACTAGTACAGAGACCCAGTACTTC

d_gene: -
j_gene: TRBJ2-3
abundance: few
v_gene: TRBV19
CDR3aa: CASSILYTDTQYF
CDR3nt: TGTGCCAGTAGTATACTCTACACAGATACGCAGTATTTT

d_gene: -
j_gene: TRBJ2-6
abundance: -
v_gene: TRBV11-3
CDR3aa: CASSGGGPSGANVLTF
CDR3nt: TGTGCCAGCAGTGGGGGGGGCCCCTCTGGGGCCAACGTCCTGACTTTC

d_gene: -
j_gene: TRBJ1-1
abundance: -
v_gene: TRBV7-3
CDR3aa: CASSRGESNTEAFF
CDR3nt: TGTGCCAGCAGCCGAGGAGAATCGAACACTGAAGCTTTCTTT

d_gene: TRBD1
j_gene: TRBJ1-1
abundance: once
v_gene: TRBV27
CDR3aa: CASSLNKGQGLTINTEAFF
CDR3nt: TGTGCCAGCAGTTTAAATAAGGGACAGGGCCTAACGATAAACACTGAAGCTTTCTTT

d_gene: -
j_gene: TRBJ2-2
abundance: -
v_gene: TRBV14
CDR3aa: CASSQEGWTGELFF
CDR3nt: TGTGCCAGCAGCCAGGAGGGGTGGACCGGGGAGCTGTTTTTT

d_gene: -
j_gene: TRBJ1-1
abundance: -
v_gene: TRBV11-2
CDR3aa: CASSLGAGRGGAFF
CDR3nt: TGTGCCAGCAGCCTAGGGGCGGGCAGAGGGGGAGCTTTCTTT

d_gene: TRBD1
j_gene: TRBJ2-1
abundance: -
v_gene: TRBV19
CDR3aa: CASSIGTGINEQFF
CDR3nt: TGTGCCAGTAGTATCGGGACAGGGATTAATGAGCAGTTCTTC

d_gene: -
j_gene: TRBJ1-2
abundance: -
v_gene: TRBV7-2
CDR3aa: CASTLSGGGDYGYTF
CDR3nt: TGTGCCAGCACCCTGTCGGGGGGCGGCGATTATGGCTACACCTTC

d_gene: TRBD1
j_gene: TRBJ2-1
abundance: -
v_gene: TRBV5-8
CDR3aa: CASRGQGLANEQFF
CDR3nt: TGTGCCAGCCGCGGACAGGGTCTAGCAAATGAGCAGTTCTTC

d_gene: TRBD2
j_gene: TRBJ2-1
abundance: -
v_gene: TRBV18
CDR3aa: CASSRATSGYNEQFF
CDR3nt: TGTGCCAGCTCACGAGCGACTAGCGGATACAATGAGCAGTTCTTC

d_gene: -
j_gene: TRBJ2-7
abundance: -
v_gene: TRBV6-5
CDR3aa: CASSLQRVDYEQYF
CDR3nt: TGTGCCAGCAGCCTACAGCGGGTGGACTACGAGCAGTACTTC

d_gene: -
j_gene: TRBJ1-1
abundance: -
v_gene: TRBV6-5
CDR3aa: CASRQSMNTEAFF
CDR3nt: TGTGCCAGCAGACAGAGCATGAACACTGAAGCTTTCTTT

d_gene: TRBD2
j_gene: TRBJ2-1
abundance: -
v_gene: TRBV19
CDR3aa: CASSIAYSGGRYNEQFF
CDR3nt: TGTGCCAGTAGTATAGCATATAGCGGGGGGAGGTACAATGAGCAGTTCTTC

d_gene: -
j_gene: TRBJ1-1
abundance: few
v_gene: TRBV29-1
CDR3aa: CSVDSLSVNTEAFF
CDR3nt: TGCAGCGTTGATAGTTTATCCGTGAACACTGAAGCTTTCTTT

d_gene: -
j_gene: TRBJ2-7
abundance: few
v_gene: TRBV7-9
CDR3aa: CASSPLDSSYEQYF
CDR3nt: TGTGCCAGCAGCCCCCTGGACAGTTCCTACGAGCAGTACTTC

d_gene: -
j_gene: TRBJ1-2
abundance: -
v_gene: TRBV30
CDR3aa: CAWSVGLNNQHGYTF
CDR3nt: TGTGCCTGGAGTGTGGGGCTGAATAATCAGCATGGCTACACCTTC

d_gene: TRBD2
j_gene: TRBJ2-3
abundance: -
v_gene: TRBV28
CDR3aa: CASSPSGVSTDTQYF
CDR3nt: TGTGCCAGCAGCCCTAGCGGGGTTAGCACAGATACGCAGTATTTT

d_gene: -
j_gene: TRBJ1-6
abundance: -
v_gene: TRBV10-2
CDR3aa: CASSDGGPGSYNSPLHF
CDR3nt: TGCGCCAGCAGTGACGGGGGACCGGGTTCCTATAATTCACCCCTCCACTTT

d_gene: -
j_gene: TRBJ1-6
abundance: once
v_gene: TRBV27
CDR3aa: CASSFTANSPLHF
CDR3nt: TGTGCCAGCAGTTTTACAGCAAATTCACCCCTCCACTTT

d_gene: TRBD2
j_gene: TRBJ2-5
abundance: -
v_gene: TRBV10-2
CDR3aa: CASSPSLSGRPQETQYF
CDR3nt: TGCGCCAGCAGTCCTTCTCTTAGCGGGAGGCCCCAAGAGACCCAGTACTTC

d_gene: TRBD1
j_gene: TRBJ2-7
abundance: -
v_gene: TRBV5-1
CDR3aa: CASSLQGNYEQYF
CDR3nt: TGCGCCAGCAGCTTACAGGGGAACTACGAGCAGTACTTC

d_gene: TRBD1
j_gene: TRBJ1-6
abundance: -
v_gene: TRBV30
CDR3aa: CACQTGQGVSPLHF
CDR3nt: TGTGCCTGCCAAACCGGACAGGGAGTGTCACCCCTCCACTTT

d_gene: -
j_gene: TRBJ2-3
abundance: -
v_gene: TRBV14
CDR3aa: CASSQDLIADTQYF
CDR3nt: TGTGCCAGCAGCCAAGATCTTATCGCAGATACGCAGTATTTT

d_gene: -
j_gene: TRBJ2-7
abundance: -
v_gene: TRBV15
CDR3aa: CATSRETGSGYEQYF
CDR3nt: TGTGCCACCAGCAGAGAAACCGGGAGCGGCTACGAGCAGTACTTC

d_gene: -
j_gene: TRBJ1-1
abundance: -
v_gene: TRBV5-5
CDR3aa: CASSLTGGNTEAFF
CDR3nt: TGTGCCAGCAGTCTGACAGGTGGGAACACTGAAGCTTTCTTT

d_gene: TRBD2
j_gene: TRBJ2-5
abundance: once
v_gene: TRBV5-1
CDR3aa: CASSRSSGQETQYF
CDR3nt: TGCGCCAGCAGCCGGTCTAGCGGCCAAGAGACCCAGTACTTC

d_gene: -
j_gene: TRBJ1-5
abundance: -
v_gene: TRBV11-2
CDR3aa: CASSPSGAGNQPQHF
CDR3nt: TGTGCCAGCAGCCCGAGTGGGGCCGGCAATCAGCCCCAGCATTTT

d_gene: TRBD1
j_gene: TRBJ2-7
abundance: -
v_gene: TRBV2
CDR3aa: CASSVNRGYEQYF
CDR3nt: TGTGCCAGCAGTGTAAACAGGGGATACGAGCAGTACTTC

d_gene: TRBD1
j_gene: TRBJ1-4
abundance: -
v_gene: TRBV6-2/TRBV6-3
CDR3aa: CASSYLGQRGEKLFF
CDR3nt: TGTGCCAGCAGTTACTTGGGACAGCGAGGTGAAAAACTGTTTTTT

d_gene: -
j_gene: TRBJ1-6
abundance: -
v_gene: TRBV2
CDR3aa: CARRSSYNSPLHF
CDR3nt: TGTGCCCGACGGAGCTCCTATAATTCACCCCTCCACTTT

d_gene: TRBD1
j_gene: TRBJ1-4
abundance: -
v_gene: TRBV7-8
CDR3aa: CASSDYLDRFNEKLFF
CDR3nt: TGTGCCAGCAGCGACTATCTGGACAGGTTTAATGAAAAACTGTTTTTT

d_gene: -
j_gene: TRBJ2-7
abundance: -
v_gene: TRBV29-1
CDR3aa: CSVRLDHPYEQYF
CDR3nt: TGCAGCGTTCGACTAGACCATCCCTACGAGCAGTACTTC

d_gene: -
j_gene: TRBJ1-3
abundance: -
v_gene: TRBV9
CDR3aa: CASSVLESNTIYF
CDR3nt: TGTGCCAGCAGCGTATTAGAATCGAACACCATATATTTT

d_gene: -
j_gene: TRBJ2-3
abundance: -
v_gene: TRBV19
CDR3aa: CASSMEGQLSTDTQYF
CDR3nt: TGTGCCAGTAGTATGGAGGGCCAACTTAGCACAGATACGCAGTATTTT

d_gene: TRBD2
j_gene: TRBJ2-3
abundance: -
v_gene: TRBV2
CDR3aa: CASGRVAGFTDTQYF
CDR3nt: TGTGCCAGTGGTCGGGTAGCGGGCTTCACAGATACGCAGTATTTT

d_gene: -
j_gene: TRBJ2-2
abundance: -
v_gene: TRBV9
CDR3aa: CASSVGLTAGELFF
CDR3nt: TGTGCCAGCAGCGTAGGACTGACAGCCGGGGAGCTGTTTTTT

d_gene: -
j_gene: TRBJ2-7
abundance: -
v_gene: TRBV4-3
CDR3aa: CASSQRAETAQYF
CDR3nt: TGCGCCAGCAGCCAGAGGGCGGAAACAGCACAGTACTTC

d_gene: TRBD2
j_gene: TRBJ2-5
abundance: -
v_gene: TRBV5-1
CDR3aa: CASSREYLSGGAGETQYF
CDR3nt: TGCGCCAGCAGCAGAGAGTACTTAAGCGGGGGGGCCGGGGAGACCCAGTACTTC

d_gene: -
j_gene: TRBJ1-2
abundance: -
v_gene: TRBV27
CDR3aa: CASSLQGSPNGYTF
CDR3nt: TGTGCCAGCAGTTTGCAGGGGTCACCTAATGGCTACACCTTC

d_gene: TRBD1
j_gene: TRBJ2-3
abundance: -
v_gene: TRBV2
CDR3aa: CASSVGTASTDTQYF
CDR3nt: TGTGCCAGCAGTGTTGGGACAGCTAGCACAGATACGCAGTATTTT

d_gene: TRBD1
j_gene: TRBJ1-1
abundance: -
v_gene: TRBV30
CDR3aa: CAWRADRGTEAFF
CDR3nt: TGTGCCTGGAGGGCAGACAGGGGAACTGAAGCTTTCTTT

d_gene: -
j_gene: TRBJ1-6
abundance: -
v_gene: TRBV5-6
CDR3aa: CASSLADRNSPLHF
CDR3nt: TGTGCCAGCAGCTTAGCGGACCGTAATTCACCCCTCCACTTT

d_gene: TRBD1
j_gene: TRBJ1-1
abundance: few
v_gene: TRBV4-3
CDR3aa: CASSQDRLEGTEAFF
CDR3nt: TGCGCCAGCAGCCAGGACAGGTTGGAGGGCACTGAAGCTTTCTTT

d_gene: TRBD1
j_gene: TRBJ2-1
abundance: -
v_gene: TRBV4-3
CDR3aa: CASSQVLRLVGTGGSEQFF
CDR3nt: TGCGCCAGCAGCCAAGTCCTGAGGCTTGTGGGGACAGGGGGCTCTGAGCAGTTCTTC

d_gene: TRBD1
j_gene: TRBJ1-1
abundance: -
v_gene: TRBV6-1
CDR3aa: CASSESGQVEAFF
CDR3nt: TGTGCCAGCAGTGAGTCGGGACAGGTCGAAGCTTTCTTT

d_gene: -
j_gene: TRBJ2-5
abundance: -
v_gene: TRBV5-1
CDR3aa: CASSFHGNMFAETQYF
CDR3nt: TGCGCCAGCAGCTTTCACGGTAATATGTTCGCCGAGACCCAGTACTTC

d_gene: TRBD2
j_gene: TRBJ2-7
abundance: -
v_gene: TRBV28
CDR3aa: CASSLPSGRYEQYF
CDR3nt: TGTGCCAGCAGTTTACCCAGCGGGAGGTACGAGCAGTACTTC